This TCR beta chain originates from a study of neurological immune-mediated disorders (dated by TCRdb to about 2019). About the full investigation: Of the roughly 34 multiple sclerosis patients, some 30 had relapsing-remitting MS and 3 had secondary progressive MS. Peripheral blood TCR-beta repertoires from HTLV-I-associated myelopathy (HAM/TSP) patients, multiple sclerosis patients and healthy controls were compared by UMI-based sequencing. Alongside PBMC samples, the set of about 97 TCR-beta libraries contained longitudinal samples, technical triplicates, and paired CD4+ and CD8+ T-cell subsets that had been sorted. The cohort included approximately 68 subjects: roughly 15 with HAM/TSP, about 34 with multiple sclerosis, and around 20 healthy controls. What the authors observed across the whole study: Repertoires from 18 of 34 MS patients were grouped by phylogenetic analysis into a cluster of related CDR3 sequences, suggesting a possible repertoire-level signature. Expanded clones from different subjects shared no identical CDR3 amino acid sequences, which suggests that TCR-beta repertoires were private in all groups. The MS cluster showed no association with clinical or MRI features, and the authors stated that larger cohorts are needed. TCR clonal expansion was highest in HAM/TSP patients and lowest in MS patients, with MS patients falling below even healthy controls.

To synthesize cDNA, template-switch 5'RACE was performed with a primer carrying a 10-nucleotide random unique molecular identifier so that each TCR transcript was tagged. Every sequencing run yielded over 180 million TCR-beta sequences covering 15-18 subjects. The RNeasy kit was used for extraction of total RNA. The KAPA Real-time Library Amplification kit was used to amplify TCR-beta VDJ regions with primers targeting the TCR constant region and the 5'RACE anchor. Sample indexes and Illumina adaptors were added in a first PCR, after which library yield was increased in a second PCR. After purification with Ampure beads, the TCR product of roughly 650 bp was size-selected on a 2% E-gel SizeSelection system. Library quality was checked on a Bioanalyzer, concentration was measured with Qubit, and libraries were quantified with the Kapa Library Quantification kit before pooling. An Illumina HiSeq 2500 sequenced the libraries paired-end 2 x 150 bp. To increase sequence diversity, roughly 24-32% phiX was spiked into each library pool. Turning to the authors' computational methods: The UMI-based MiGEC pipeline processed quality-filtered reads and removed over 85% of raw TCR sequences during error correction. IMGT germline references were used for alignment of VDJ genes, and clonotypes were defined by a unique CDR3 amino acid sequence together with V-J genes. Clonal expansion, Shannon diversity and CDR3 relatedness were evaluated with VDJtools (CalcPairwiseDistances, ClusterSamples), while phylogenetic trees were built in CLCbio workbench. A clone was classed as expanded if it had 8 or more unique UMIs, a cutoff based on coefficient-of-variation modelling across technical triplicates. TCRdb handled the public reads itself, with Q25 trimming in fastp and clone calling in MiXCR, and kept productive beta chains. Entries are consolidated by CDR3 protein sequence, retaining the most common genes and DNA. The V and J calls follow TCRdb's processing rather than the paper's. The sample has roughly 62,000 distinct CDR3 sequences on record, roughly 3.5% of them singletons. Jointly, the top ten make up around 2.1% of the sample.

Comment on this clonotype: Its antigen is currently not known. The sample holds no much larger clone one base away, and base qualities are not on file.

The CDR3 runs 13 amino acids, cysteine and phenylalanine included. Of all the DNA, just the CDR3 is kept, 39 bases in frame from base 1. V loses 1 base, J loses 1 base, and the germline ends lie 5 bases apart. The germline V gene encodes CDR1 DFQATT and CDR2 SNEGSKA (reference sequence). Unsorted PBMC libraries were generated from 2 million PBMCs stored in RNAlater at -80 °C until RNA extraction. Multiple sclerosis patients were enrolled in a US clinical protocol under which disease progression was evaluated by magnetic resonance imaging. Peripheral blood underwent Ficoll-Hypaque density gradient centrifugation to isolate PBMCs, which were then cryopreserved in liquid nitrogen.

This receptor was identified in a woman in her fifties or sixties with multiple sclerosis. The sequence links TRBV20-1 to TRBJ1-5, with a weak D call of TRBD1 (5 bases match). Sequencing used PBMCs. The bases read TGCAGTGCTAGAGGGGACAGCAATCAGCCCCAGCATTTT. It is translated as CSARGDSNQPQHF.